This TCR beta chain was recovered during a study of cytomegalovirus exposure and HLA in healthy donors. V shed 1 base and J 8 bases; nucleotides not matched to a gene: 4. Per the germline V gene, CDR1 is SGHDN and CDR2 is FVKESK. The CDR3 consists of 14 residues. Findings and limits, study-wide: In a later analysis, HLA-associated beta chains showed higher expansion and lower generation probabilities than comparable chains. The authors later found most CMV-associated TCR beta chains appeared HLA-restricted. Compared with the approximately 700-donor mean, an Asian-associated ancestry cluster reportedly had fewer N-insertions, according to a later analysis. Later analysis placed DRB1 highest and HLA-C lowest in TCR association rates, which differed by HLA locus.

About this clone: Its antigen is unidentified.

The primer mix had 60 Vbeta and 13 Jbeta primers. Some clones are missing from TCRdb's copy, which holds only in-frame ones; the method was immunoSEQ multiplex PCR. Altogether 110,000 or so clones are present, 78% being singletons, with the ten largest covering around 1.3%. The specimen was PBMCs. The TCR originated in a young man in good health and CMV-seronegative. The chain couples TRBV14 to TRBJ2-1, with 8 nucleotides matching TRBD2. CDR3 residues: CASSQAGGPYEQFF. DNA of the CDR3: TGTGCCAGCAGCCAAGCGGGAGGGCCCTATGAGCAGTTCTTC. Full variable domain (outside the CDR3, taken from reference TRBV14 and TRBJ2-1): EAGVTQFPSHSVIEKGQTVTLRCDPISGHDNLYWYRRVMGKEIKFLLHFVKESKQDESGMPNNRFLAERTGGTYSTLKVQPAELEDSGVYFCASSQAGGPYEQFFGPGTRLTVL.